The rows below give T cell receptor beta chains drawn from one sample of a study of monozygotic twins with inflammatory bowel disease. TCRdb re-called the 5' RACE reads; one entry per CDR3 protein, DNA not given. The data include some 440,000 distinct CDR3 sequences; the top ten clones carry more than 2%. The specimen was blood. These receptors came from a human donor with ulcerative colitis or Crohn's disease, or a healthy co-twin of an affected twin (not recorded which). Both conserved end residues are part of each CDR3.

j_call | v_call | cdr3_length | cdr3_aa
TRBJ2-1 | TRBV12-3/TRBV12-4 | 14 | CASSLSDLGDEQFF
TRBJ1-2 | TRBV5-1 | 16 | CASSLAHSGGVYGYTF
TRBJ2-2 | TRBV29-1 | 11 | CSGHDGGELFF
TRBJ2-1 | TRBV7-2 | 15 | CATRTTSGAYNEQFF
TRBJ2-5 | TRBV4-2 | 15 | CASSQVGDFQETQYF
TRBJ2-1 | TRBV7-9 | 13 | CASSLESPKWEFF
TRBJ2-5 | TRBV4-1 | 18 | CASSPGLAGGTYQETQYF
TRBJ1-2 | TRBV12-3/TRBV12-4 | 15 | CASSLRGQGAGGYTF
TRBJ1-3 | TRBV7-2 | 15 | CASSASGGPGNTIYF
TRBJ1-1 | TRBV29-1 | 13 | CRAGGVMNTEAFF
TRBJ2-1 | TRBV6-5 | 16 | CASTWGGGLGTNEQFF
TRBJ2-3 | TRBV12-3/TRBV12-4 | 16 | CASSFPGTGLADTQYF
TRBJ1-6 | TRBV10-3 | 13 | CAISESRNSPLHF
TRBJ1-2 | TRBV7-2 | 15 | CASSLAGRPLYGYTF
TRBJ2-7 | TRBV7-2 | 14 | CASSFQGVSYEQYF
TRBJ2-2 | TRBV24-1 | 14 | CATSDYRETGELFF
TRBJ2-7 | TRBV18 | 14 | CASSPITGTYEQYF
TRBJ1-2 | TRBV12-3/TRBV12-4 | 14 | CASSFLDRRGGYTF
TRBJ2-1 | TRBV5-1 | 14 | CASSQIGTNNEQFF
TRBJ2-5 | TRBV3-1 | 14 | CASSRGGRAETQYF
TRBJ1-1 | TRBV9 | 13 | CASSENIDKGPFF
TRBJ1-6 | TRBV5-8 | 17 | CASSLSFRDRLNSPLHF
TRBJ2-7 | TRBV20-1 | 13 | CSARGGNYYEQYF
TRBJ2-7 | TRBV5-1 | 14 | CASSQTSGGFEQYF
TRBJ2-2 | TRBV7-2 | 14 | CASSLDNGRGELFF
TRBJ2-7 | TRBV20-1 | 15 | CSAPSAGLFSYEQYF
TRBJ2-1 | TRBV5-1 | 14 | CASSLEAGGAEQFF
TRBJ2-2 | TRBV29-1 | 15 | CSVVFGATNTGELFF
TRBJ2-1 | TRBV4-2 | 15 | CASSQVVSSYNEQFF
TRBJ1-2 | TRBV30 | 13 | CAWSYGVGYGYTF
TRBJ2-7 | TRBV6-1 | 15 | CASKVRLAGDYEQYF
TRBJ2-6 | TRBV7-8 | 18 | CASSLGGFPSAGANVLTF